One and the same sample provided the 10 T cell receptor beta chains below, sequenced in a study of T cells expressing NK-cell markers. No DNA is given; TCRdb re-called the 5' RACE reads and lists each CDR3 protein once. Its listing shows about 410,000 distinct CDR3 sequences. The sample taken for sequencing was blood T cells: a sorted CD56 or NKG2C T cell subset, CD4+ or CD8+ T cells, or bulk PBMC T cells (not recorded which). Source of these receptors: a woman aged 45 to 65 in good health.

V is TRBV5-8 and J is TRBJ1-5; TCRdb returns TRBD1, unconfirmable since there is no DNA. Germline V CDR1 and CDR2: SGHTS, YDEGEE. The CDR3 spans 13 residues. The CDR3 loop reads CASNTGGNQPQHF.

The chain carries TRBV10-2 and TRBJ2-1; no DNA is available, so the TRBD1 call from TCRdb remains unchecked. The CDR3 runs to 17 residues. The germline CDR1 and CDR2 sequences are WSHSY and SAAADI. CDR3 sequence reads: CASSPVGGGSKDNEQFF.

The chain is built from TRBV3-1 and TRBJ2-7; TCRdb reports TRBD2, a call that lacks DNA to check it against. Germline-derived CDR1 and CDR2 are LGHDT and YNNKEL (reference sequence). There are 13 residues in the CDR3. CDR3 amino acids: CASSQTGGYEQYF.

The chain joins TRBV27 to TRBJ2-5; with no DNA, the TCRdb D assignment of TRBD1 cannot be verified. CDR3 size: 14 residues. CDR1 is MNHEY and CDR2 is SMNVEV in the germline V gene (reference sequence). CDR3 region: CASSSIDRVGTQYF.

The rearrangement links TRBV7-2 to TRBJ1-2. This CDR3 is 15 amino acids long. The germline V gene encodes CDR1 SGHTA and CDR2 FQGNSA. CDR3 sequence reads: CASSLRNRLNYGYTF.

The chain uses TRBV7-8 and TRBJ2-2; TCRdb names TRBD1, which stays unverified in the absence of DNA. CDR3 length: 15 amino acids. Germline V gene data show CDR1 as SGHVS and CDR2 as FQNEAQ. CDR3 in amino acids: CASSLRTEFTGELFF. Supplemented by reference TRBV7-8 and TRBJ2-2, the full variable domain reads GAGVSQSPRYKVAKRGQDVALRCDPISGHVSLFWYQQALGQGPEFLTYFQNEAQLDKSGLPSDRFFAERPEGSVSTLKIQRTQQEDSAVYLCASSLRTEFTGELFFGEGSRLTVL.

This rearrangement joins TRBV24-1 to TRBJ2-1. The V gene's germline CDR1 is KGHDR and CDR2 SFDVKD. This CDR3 region has 13 residues. The CDR3 region is CATFRDLYNEQFF.

The V call is TRBV5-1, the J call TRBJ2-3; without DNA, the TCRdb call of TRBD1 cannot be checked. Germline CDR1 reads SGHRS; CDR2 reads YFSETQ. CDR3 length equals 15 residues. The chain's CDR3 is CASSLRGTGGDTQYF.

The CDR3 region is CASSTGHNQPQHF. V usage is TRBV12-3 or TRBV12-4 and J usage is TRBJ1-5; checking the TCRdb D call of TRBD1 is not possible without DNA. The CDR3 has 13 amino acids.

This sequence joins TRBV28 and TRBJ2-7; TCRdb lists TRBD2, though no DNA is available to test this call. Germline lookup yields CDR1 MDHEN and CDR2 SYDVKM. The CDR3 runs 15 residues. The CDR3 is CASSISASGSYEQYF.